This TCR beta chain was obtained from a study of blood T cell repertoires in COVID-19. There are 13 residues in the CDR3. In germline, CDR1 is MNHEY, CDR2 SVGAGI. Trimming cost V 8 bases and J 5 bases, with 13 bases left between them. Sequenced by immunoSEQ multiplex PCR; TCRdb stores in-frame clones only, minus some. The repertoire holds roughly 350,000 clones, about 92% seen once, with about a fifth in the top ten. The clonotype was recovered from a woman in her 30s who had recovered from COVID-19. The chain employs TRBV6-5 and TRBJ1-5; perhaps TRBD1 as D (6 bases). The sequencing sample was made of PBMCs or T cells enriched from blood (not recorded which). CDR3 protein: CASDRSRHQPQHF. The CDR3 region has the DNA TGTGCCAGCGACAGGAGCAGACATCAGCCCCAGCATTTT.